The rows below give T cell receptor beta chains drawn from one sample of a study of T cell repertoires in cytomegalovirus infection. These TCRs' antigens remain unknown. A single record per CDR3 protein comes from TCRdb applying MiXCR to the reads. The table has a few hundred thousand distinct CDR3 sequences, about 44% seen once. Source: cultured PBMCs, taken from culture after CMV antigen stimulation. Source of these receptors: a human donor in good health (CMV status not recorded). Some clones in this sample may be carry-over from other donors' samples. Each CDR3 is given with its conserved first and last residue.

V | CDR3
TRBV12-3/TRBV12-4 | CASSEGTWYNEQFF
TRBV10-3 | CAISEGAGSGIETQYF
TRBV11-2 | CASSIPWGTGHNEQFF
TRBV19 | CASSMAGPTEQYF
TRBV12-3/TRBV12-4 | CASSPHQVRTDTQYF
TRBV19 | CASSTRGSAWNEQFF
TRBV5-4 | CASSRRDRGNEKLFF
TRBV7-2 | CASSFRRSGNTIYF
TRBV4-1 | CASSQDWGGKQFF
TRBV4-3 | CASSQESGLNMELFF
TRBV19 | CASSTSIRGGSYEQYF
TRBV6-2/TRBV6-3 | CASSEGDFQETQYF
TRBV19 | CASSIGWGGQPQHF